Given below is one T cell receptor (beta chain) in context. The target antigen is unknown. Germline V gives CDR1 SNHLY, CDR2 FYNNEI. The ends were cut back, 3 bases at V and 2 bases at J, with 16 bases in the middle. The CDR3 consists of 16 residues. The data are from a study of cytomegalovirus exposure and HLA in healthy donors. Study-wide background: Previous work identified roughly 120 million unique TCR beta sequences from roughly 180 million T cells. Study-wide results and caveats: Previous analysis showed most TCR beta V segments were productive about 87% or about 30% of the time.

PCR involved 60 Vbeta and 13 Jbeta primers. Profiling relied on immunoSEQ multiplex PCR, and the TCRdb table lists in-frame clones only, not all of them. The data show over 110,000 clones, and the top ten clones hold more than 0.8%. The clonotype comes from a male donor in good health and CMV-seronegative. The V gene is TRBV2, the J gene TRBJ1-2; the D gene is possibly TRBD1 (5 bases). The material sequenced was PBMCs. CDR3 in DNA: TGTGCCAGCAGTGAGAGCCGGGACTCACCCAACTATGGCTACACCTTC. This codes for CASSESRDSPNYGYTF. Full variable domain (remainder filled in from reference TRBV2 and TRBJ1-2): EPEVTQTPSHQVTQMGQEVILRCVPISNHLYFYWYRQILGQKVEFLVSFYNNEISEKSEIFDDQFSVERPDGSNFTLKIRSTKLEDSAMYFCASSESRDSPNYGYTFGSGTRLTVV.